Shown below are 27 T cell receptor beta chains from a single sample sequenced in a study of cytomegalovirus exposure and HLA in healthy donors. PCR was performed using 60 Vbeta and 13 Jbeta primers. Sequenced by immunoSEQ multiplex PCR; TCRdb stores in-frame clones only, minus some. The sample records roughly 160,000 clones, 73% being singletons. The specimen was PBMCs. Source of these receptors: a woman in her late teens or twenties in good health and CMV-seropositive.

A single count supports this clone. This chain uses TRBV18 with TRBJ2-7; TRBD2 matches 12 bases. The CDR3 runs to 17 residues. Germline V CDR1 and CDR2: KGHSH, LQKENI. J gave up 0 bases and V 4 bases, and 7 bases lay outside the gene matches. The CDR3 DNA is TGTGCCAGCTCACGAGGGACTAGCGGGCCACACTCCTACGAGCAGTACTTC. Amino acids: CASSRGTSGPHSYEQYF.

The chain recombines TRBV5-6 with TRBJ1-6; unclear D gene. This CDR3 spans 18 amino acids. The V gene lost 3 bases and the J gene lost 0 bases, with 16 bases spanning the gap. Looked up from germline, CDR1 is SGHDT and CDR2 is YYEEEE. CDR3 sequence reads: CASSYLAGESSYNSPLHF. The CDR3 DNA is TGTGCCAGCAGCTACCTCGCCGGTGAGAGCTCCTATAATTCACCCCTCCACTTT.

This clone was recorded a few times. The rearrangement uses TRBV7-3 and TRBJ2-5, with a tentative D call TRBD1 (6 bases). Germline V lookup: CDR1 SGHTA, CDR2 FQGTGA. The CDR3 runs to 13 residues. Trimming stripped 5 bases from V and 1 base from J, with 8 bases between. The CDR3 DNA reads as TGTGCCAGCAGCCCGACAGGCCAAGAGACCCAGTACTTC. Protein sequence: CASSPTGQETQYF.

This clone was picked up a small number of times. The CDR3 DNA follows: TGTGCCAGTCGGGACAGGAAAGGAGATGGCTACACCTTC. The encoded protein is CASRDRKGDGYTF. The rearrangement links TRBV19 to TRBJ1-2, with TRBD1 matching 8 bases. CDR3 size: 13 residues. The J segment lost 6 bases and the V segment lost 8 bases, leaving 8 bases of the junction unmatched. Germline V gives CDR1 LNHDA, CDR2 SQIVND (reference sequence).

This chain joins TRBV7-5 and TRBJ2-7; the table's D call, TRBD1, was not checked against the DNA. TRBV7-5 is noted as a pseudogene. The CDR3 loop spans 13 amino acids. CDR3: CSRSRDSSYEQYF. In nucleotides, the CDR3 is TGTTCCAGAAGTCGGGACAGTTCCTACGAGCAGTACTTC.

This clone was detected a few times. The chain's CDR3 is CASSLLVGGQNNYGYTF. The CDR3 DNA is TGTGCCAGCAGCTTATTGGTTGGGGGACAAAATAACTATGGCTACACCTTC. The chain links TRBV7-9 to TRBJ1-2; D is perhaps TRBD1 (6 bases). V lost 2 bases, J lost 1 base, and 17 bases lay in between. This CDR3 comprises 17 residues. Germline CDR1 reads SEHNR; CDR2 reads FQNEAQ (reference sequence). Combining the CDR3 with reference TRBV7-9 and TRBJ1-2 gives the whole variable domain DTGVSQNPRHKITKRGQNVTFRCDPISEHNRLYWYRQTLGQGPEFLTYFQNEAQLEKSRLLSDRFSAERPKGSFSTLEIQRTEQGDSAMYLCASSLLVGGQNNYGYTFGSGTRLTVV.

This clone was recorded a few times. V gene TRBV18 combines with J gene TRBJ1-4; no reliable D call. Trimming removed 6 bases from V and 6 bases from J, with 17 bases in between. The CDR3 sequence is 15 residues long. Germline CDR1 and CDR2: KGHSH and LQKENI. The CDR3 loop reads CASSPLGSVDEKLFF. CDR3 DNA: TGTGCCAGCTCCCCGCTGGGCTCCGTCGATGAAAAACTGTTTTTT.

On this clone: One junction end does not reproduce the germline sequence, and a read error may be involved. The chain combines TRBV7-2 with TRBJ1-1, with D hard to call. In germline, CDR1 is SGHTA, CDR2 FQGNSA. The CDR3 covers 11 residues. Here the CDR3 reads CASSLAIEAFF. Here the CDR3 DNA reads TGTGCCAGCAGCCTAGCCATTGAAGCTTTCTTT. Full variable domain (remainder filled in from reference TRBV7-2 and TRBJ1-1): GAGVSQSPSNKVTEKGKDVELRCDPISGHTALYWYRQSLGQGLEFLIYFQGNSAPDKSGLPSDRFSAERTGGSVSTLTIQRTQQEDSAVYLCASSLAIEAFFGQGTRLTVV.

This clone was picked up a small number of times. J is TRBJ1-2 and V is TRBV2; tentative D call: TRBD1 (6 bases). V shed 6 bases and J shed 8 bases, with 19 bases lying between them. CDR1 and CDR2 (germline): SNHLY, FYNNEI. The CDR3 totals 14 residues. The CDR3 nucleotides read TGTGCCAGCAGCAACAACAGGGATTTAAACGGCTACACCTTC. Translated: CASSNNRDLNGYTF.

The chain has TRBV6-5 and TRBJ2-7, with D perhaps TRBD1 (6 bases). Looked up from germline, CDR1 is MNHEY and CDR2 is SVGAGI. The CDR3 contains 16 residues. Trimming took off 2 bases at V and 3 bases at J, with 17 bases between the two ends. This chain's CDR3 is CASSYRPPGANYEQYF. As DNA, the CDR3 is TGTGCCAGCAGTTACAGGCCGCCAGGGGCGAACTACGAGCAGTACTTC.

This chain links TRBV9 with TRBJ1-6; 8 positions match TRBD1. Germline CDR1 reads SGDLS; CDR2 reads YYNGEE. This CDR3 spans 16 amino acids. Trimming took 3 bases from V and 6 from J; bases not matched to a gene: 8. The CDR3 nucleotides are TGTGCCAGCAGCGCGCCAAAACAGGGGGGTAATTCACCCCTCCACTTT. Its protein product is CASSAPKQGGNSPLHF.

The chain is built from TRBV7-9 and TRBJ1-6; 8 positions match TRBD1. The CDR3 sequence is 14 residues long. The germline V gene has CDR1 SEHNR and CDR2 FQNEAQ (reference sequence). The V segment lost 5 bases and the J segment 13 bases; nucleotides outside the gene matches: 10. The CDR3 here is CASSMVQGARPLHF. CDR3 nucleotides: TGTGCCAGCAGCATGGTTCAGGGGGCGCGGCCCCTCCACTTT.

The J gene is TRBJ1-2, the V gene TRBV7-2, with 8 bases lining up with TRBD1. CDR1 and CDR2 from the germline V gene are SGHTA and FQGNSA. The CDR3 covers 15 residues. The J segment lost 5 bases and the V segment lost 2 bases, leaving 7 bases of the junction unmatched. Here the CDR3 reads CASSLSSRGLYGYTF. In nucleotides, the CDR3 is TGTGCCAGCAGCTTAAGCAGCAGGGGGCTGTATGGCTACACCTTC.

The genes are TRBV6-1 and TRBJ1-1; 8 bases line up with TRBD1. The CDR3 has 15 amino acids. Trimming took 5 bases from V and 1 from J; bases not matched to a gene: 6. Germline CDR1 and CDR2: MNHNS and SASEGT. The CDR3 here is CASSPPGQGNTEAFF. The CDR3 DNA sequence: TGTGCCAGCAGTCCCCCCGGACAGGGGAACACTGAAGCTTTCTTT.

The chain employs TRBV6-5 and TRBJ2-1; D possibly corresponds to TRBD1 (8 bases). V was clipped by 0 bases and J by 6 bases, with 15 bases between them. CDR1 and CDR2 from the germline V gene are MNHEY and SVGAGI. The CDR3 has 16 amino acids. CDR3 bases: TGTGCCAGCAGTTACTCTCGCACAGGGGGGGGCAATGAGCAGTTCTTC. This translates into CASSYSRTGGGNEQFF.

The table lists this clone with a few counts. The chain combines TRBV2 with TRBJ1-2; D is undetermined. Trimming pared 6 bases from V and 7 bases from J, leaving 18 bases between. The V gene's germline CDR1 is SNHLY and CDR2 FYNNEI. The CDR3 runs 14 residues. The CDR3 spells CASRLSTGSAGYTF. The DNA of the CDR3 is TGTGCCAGCAGGCTAAGCACGGGGAGTGCTGGCTACACCTTC.

The gene calls are TRBV2 and TRBJ1-2; D is perhaps TRBD1 (5 bases). The germline gives CDR1 SNHLY, CDR2 FYNNEI. There are 14 residues in the CDR3. V was cut by 6 bases and J by 7 bases, with 18 bases left in between. The CDR3 spells CASRSLRVLSGYTF. CDR3 in DNA: TGTGCCAGCAGAAGCCTCAGGGTCCTAAGTGGCTACACCTTC.

The chain links TRBV11-2 to TRBJ2-3; a weak D match, TRBD1 (6 bases). The CDR3 totals 17 residues. Per the germline V gene, CDR1 is SGHAT and CDR2 is FQNNGV. The V and J ends lost 2 bases and 2 bases respectively, with 17 bases between them. CDR3 sequence reads: CASSLSVIEGDTDTQYF. In nucleotides, the CDR3 is TGTGCCAGCAGCTTATCTGTGATCGAGGGGGACACAGATACGCAGTATTTT.

The V gene is TRBV6-4, the J gene TRBJ2-2; D possibly corresponds to TRBD2 (6 bases). Germline values: CDR1 MRHNA, CDR2 SNTAGT. V was trimmed by 0 bases and J by 2 bases, leaving 10 bases between them. This CDR3 is built from 16 residues. The chain's CDR3 is CASSDSSGTNTGELFF. CDR3 nucleotides: TGTGCCAGCAGTGACTCTAGCGGTACCAACACCGGGGAGCTGTTTTTT.

As to this clone: The germline gene is not matched at one end of the junction; a read error may be the cause. The identical CDR3 is also encoded by other nucleotide sequences in the sample. V is TRBV2 and J is TRBJ2-1, with 10 bases matching TRBD2. Per the germline V gene, CDR1 is SNHLY and CDR2 is FYNNEI. This CDR3 comprises 15 residues. The DNA for the CDR3 is TGCGCCAGCAACCGTCTAGCGGGGGTGTACAATGAGCAGTTCTTC. Amino acid sequence: CASNRLAGVYNEQFF.

This sequence joins TRBV4-2 and TRBJ2-5, with 8 bases aligning to TRBD2. V lost 0 bases to trimming and J lost 9 bases; unmatched junction nucleotides: 6. There are 14 residues in the CDR3. The V gene's germline CDR1 is LGHNA and CDR2 YNFKEQ. CDR3 sequence: CASSQDGTSEPQYF. The CDR3 DNA sequence: TGTGCCAGCAGCCAAGATGGGACTAGTGAACCCCAGTACTTC.

The rearrangement links TRBV27 to TRBJ1-5; possibly TRBD1 for D (5 bases). The CDR3 is made up of 19 amino acids. In germline, CDR1 is MNHEY, CDR2 SMNVEV (reference sequence). V was pared by 2 bases and J by 3 bases, with 23 bases between. As DNA, the CDR3 is TGTGCCAGCAGTTTACGCCCACCTGGGGAGGGGTGGAACAATCAGCCCCAGCATTTT. Protein product: CASSLRPPGEGWNNQPQHF.

The chain couples TRBV7-3 to TRBJ2-2; perhaps TRBD2 as D (5 bases). Germline V gives CDR1 SGHTA, CDR2 FQGTGA. Trimming removed 6 bases from V and 2 bases from J, with 16 bases in between. The length of the CDR3 is 16 residues. CDR3 bases: TGTGCCAGCAGTTCAAATAGACCGGGAAACACCGGGGAGCTGTTTTTT. Protein product: CASSSNRPGNTGELFF.

In the case of this clone: The same CDR3 is also encoded by other DNA sequences in this sample. CDR3 protein: CSALRGRKPATNEKLFF. The CDR3 DNA sequence: TGCAGCGCTCTCAGGGGGAGGAAACCCGCAACTAATGAAAAACTGTTTTTT. The chain recombines TRBV29-1 with TRBJ1-4, with 7 bases identical to TRBD1. The CDR3 spans 17 residues. The V and J ends lost 7 bases and 0 bases, in that order; junction bases with no gene match: 14. Per the germline V gene, CDR1 is SQVTM and CDR2 is ANQGSEA.

The CDR3 here is CASSTGGPTNEKLFF. In DNA form, the CDR3 reads TGTGCCAGCAGTACAGGGGGCCCAACTAATGAAAAACTGTTTTTT. The rearrangement joins TRBV2 to TRBJ1-4; 9 bases map to TRBD1. Germline assignment: CDR1 SNHLY and CDR2 FYNNEI. The CDR3 spans 15 residues. V lost 5 bases and J lost 0; bases outside the gene matches: 1.

The chain is built from TRBV27 and TRBJ2-3, with a weak D call TRBD2 (5 bases). Germline assignment: CDR1 MNHEY and CDR2 SMNVEV (reference sequence). The V end was cut by 7 bases, the J end by 3 bases, with 11 bases between. The CDR3 runs to 13 residues. The DNA for the CDR3 is TGTGCCAGCACGGACTTTGTGACAGATACGCAGTATTTT. It is translated as CASTDFVTDTQYF.

This clone was counted only a few times. The chain joins TRBV10-3 to TRBJ1-2, with D possibly being TRBD1 (5 bases). CDR1 and CDR2 from the germline V gene are ENHRY and SYGVKD. The CDR3 has 11 amino acids. The germline V and J ends were trimmed by 8 bases and 6 bases, with 10 bases remaining between them. CDR3 DNA sequence: TGTGCCATCGGCCAGGGTCATGGCTACACCTTC. Amino acids: CAIGQGHGYTF.